What follows describes a single T cell receptor beta chain. Its antigen is unknown. These data belong to a study of cytomegalovirus exposure and HLA in healthy donors. Regarding the study as a whole: A later analysis found common viral pathogens apparently linked to several of the most significant clusters. Per a prior analysis, the majority of TCR beta V segments were productive roughly 87% or roughly 30% of the time. Certain sequence variants were highly shared and formed a cluster, and this cluster was likely a sequencing artifact.

This CDR3 comprises 14 residues. Germline CDR1 KGHSH, CDR2 LQKENI. The germline V and J ends were trimmed by 6 bases and 0 bases, with 11 bases remaining between them. The PCR ran on 60 Vbeta and 13 Jbeta primers. The repertoire was sequenced with immunoSEQ multiplex PCR; TCRdb's copy has only in-frame clones and lacks some. The table lists some 100,000 clones, over 65% of them singletons, with around a tenth in the top ten. Sequences were obtained from PBMCs. This TCR derives from a woman aged 50 to 60 in good health and CMV-seropositive. The chain recombines TRBV18 with TRBJ1-1; tentatively, D is TRBD1 (6 bases). The CDR3 coding sequence is TGTGCCAGCTCGCGACAGGTCATGAACACTGAAGCTTTCTTT. Its protein is CASSRQVMNTEAFF.